Each of the 5 T cell receptor beta chains below was sequenced from the same sample in a study of T cell responses to AZD1222 COVID-19 vaccine. TCRdb keeps only in-frame clones here, not all; method: immunoSEQ multiplex PCR. This sample yields fewer than 200,000 clones, of which roughly 92% are seen a single time; under 11% belongs to the top ten. The specimen comprised peripheral blood, sampled on day 0 of AZD1222 vaccination. These receptor sequences come from an adult in good health.

The J gene is TRBJ2-7, the V gene TRBV6-5; 7 bases are a match to TRBD2. Per germline, CDR1 MNHEY and CDR2 SVGAGI. With 5 bases clipped from V and 7 bases from J, the junction kept 8 bases outside the gene matches. The CDR3 runs to 13 residues. This chain's CDR3 is CASSRWGGREQYF. DNA for the CDR3: TGTGCCAGCAGTAGGTGGGGGGGTAGGGAGCAGTACTTC.

The V and J genes are TRBV19 and TRBJ2-2; TRBD1 agrees at 9 bases. Germline CDR1 reads LNHDA; CDR2 reads SQIVND (reference sequence). This CDR3 contains 14 residues. V shed 7 bases and J 3 bases; nucleotides not matched to a gene: 3. The DNA for the CDR3 is TGTGCCAGTATAACAGGGGGCCACACCGGGGAGCTGTTTTTT. Protein sequence: CASITGGHTGELFF. Based on the CDR3 plus reference TRBV19 and TRBJ2-2, the full variable domain is DGGITQSPKYLFRKEGQNVTLSCEQNLNHDAMYWYRQDPGQGLRLIYYSQIVNDFQKGDIAEGYSVSREKKESFPLTVTSAQKNPTAFYLCASITGGHTGELFFGEGSRLTVL.

The J gene is TRBJ1-4, the V gene TRBV2, with D possibly TRBD1 on 5 matching bases. The V and J ends lost 6 bases and 8 bases respectively, with 10 bases between them. Germline V gene lookup returns CDR1 SNHLY and CDR2 FYNNEI. The CDR3 consists of 12 residues. CDR3: CASRSEGEKLFF. For the CDR3, the DNA is TGTGCCAGCAGGTCCGAGGGGGAAAAACTGTTTTTT. The whole variable domain, filled in from reference TRBV2 and TRBJ1-4, reads EPEVTQTPSHQVTQMGQEVILRCVPISNHLYFYWYRQILGQKVEFLVSFYNNEISEKSEIFDDQFSVERPDGSNFTLKIRSTKLEDSAMYFCASRSEGEKLFFGSGTQLSVL.

The chain couples TRBV10-3 to TRBJ2-6; TRBD2 matches 7 bases. The ends lost 2 bases at V and 3 bases at J; junction bases unmatched: 7. Germline V gene sequence: CDR1 ENHRY, CDR2 SYGVKD. The CDR3 consists of 17 residues. CDR3 sequence: CAISEPNGLVGANVLTF. As DNA, the CDR3 is TGTGCCATCAGTGAGCCGAACGGACTAGTTGGGGCCAACGTCCTGACTTTC.

About this clone itself: The sample has other DNA sequences that encode this CDR3 too. This chain joins TRBV6-2 or TRBV6-3 and TRBJ1-5; no definite D call. Trimming pared 1 base from V and 0 bases from J, leaving 4 bases between. The CDR3 length is 14 residues. Germline V gene sequence: CDR1 MNHEY, CDR2 SVGEGT. Here the CDR3 reads CASSYLDSNQPQHF. The DNA for the CDR3 is TGTGCCAGCAGTTACTTGGATAGCAATCAGCCCCAGCATTTT.